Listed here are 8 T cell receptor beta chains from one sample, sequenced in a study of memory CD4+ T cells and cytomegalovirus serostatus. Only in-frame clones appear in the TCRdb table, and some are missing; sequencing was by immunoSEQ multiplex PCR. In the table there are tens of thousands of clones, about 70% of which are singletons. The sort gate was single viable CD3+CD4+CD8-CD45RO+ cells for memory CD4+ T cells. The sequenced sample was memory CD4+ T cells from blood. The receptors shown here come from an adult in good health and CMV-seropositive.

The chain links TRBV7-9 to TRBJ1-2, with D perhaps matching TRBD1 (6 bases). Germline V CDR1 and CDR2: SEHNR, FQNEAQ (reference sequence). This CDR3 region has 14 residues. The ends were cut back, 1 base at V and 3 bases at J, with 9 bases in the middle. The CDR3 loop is CASSLGAGDYGYTF. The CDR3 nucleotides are TGTGCCAGCAGCTTAGGAGCAGGGGACTATGGCTACACCTTC. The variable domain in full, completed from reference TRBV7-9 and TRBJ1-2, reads DTGVSQNPRHKITKRGQNVTFRCDPISEHNRLYWYRQTLGQGPEFLTYFQNEAQLEKSRLLSDRFSAERPKGSFSTLEIQRTEQGDSAMYLCASSLGAGDYGYTFGSGTRLTVV.

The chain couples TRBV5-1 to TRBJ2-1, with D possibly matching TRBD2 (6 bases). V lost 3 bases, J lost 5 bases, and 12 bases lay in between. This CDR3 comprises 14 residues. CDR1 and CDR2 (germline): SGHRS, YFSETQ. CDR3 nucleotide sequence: TGCGCCAGCAGCTATCCCGGGGGTAACAATGAGCAGTTCTTC. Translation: CASSYPGGNNEQFF.

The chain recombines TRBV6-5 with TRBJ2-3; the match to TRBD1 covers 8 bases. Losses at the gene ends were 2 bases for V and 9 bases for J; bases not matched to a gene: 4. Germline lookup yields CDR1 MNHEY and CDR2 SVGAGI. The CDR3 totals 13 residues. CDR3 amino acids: CASSYLRTGTQYF. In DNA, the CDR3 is TGTGCCAGCAGTTACCTTCGGACAGGGACGCAGTATTTT.

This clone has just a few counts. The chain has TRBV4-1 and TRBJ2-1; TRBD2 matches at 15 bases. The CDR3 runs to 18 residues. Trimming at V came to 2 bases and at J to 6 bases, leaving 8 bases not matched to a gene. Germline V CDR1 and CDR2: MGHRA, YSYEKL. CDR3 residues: CASSQRTSGGAVPNEQFF. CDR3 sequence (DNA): TGCGCCAGCAGCCAAAGGACTAGCGGGGGGGCCGTCCCCAATGAGCAGTTCTTC.

The DNA of the CDR3 is TGTGCCAGCAGCTTAGAGGGACCCACAGATACGCAGTATTTT. Its translation is CASSLEGPTDTQYF. The genes are TRBV7-2 and TRBJ2-3; D may correspond to TRBD1 or TRBD2 (5 bases each). Between the trimmed V and J ends, which lost 1 base and 2 bases, there was a span of 7 bases. Germline CDR1 SGHTA, CDR2 FQGNSA. The CDR3 loop spans 14 amino acids.

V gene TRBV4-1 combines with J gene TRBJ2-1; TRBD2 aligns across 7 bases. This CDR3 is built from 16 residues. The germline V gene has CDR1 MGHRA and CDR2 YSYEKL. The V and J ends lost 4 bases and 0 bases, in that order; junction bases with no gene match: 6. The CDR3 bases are TGCGCCAGCAGCCCCTTTCGCGGGGGCTCCTACAATGAGCAGTTCTTC. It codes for CASSPFRGGSYNEQFF.

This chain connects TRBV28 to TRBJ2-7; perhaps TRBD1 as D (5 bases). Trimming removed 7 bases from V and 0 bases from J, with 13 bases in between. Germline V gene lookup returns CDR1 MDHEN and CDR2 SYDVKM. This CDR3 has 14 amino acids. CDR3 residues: CASKGQPSSYEQYF. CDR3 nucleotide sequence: TGTGCCAGCAAGGGGCAGCCGAGCTCCTACGAGCAGTACTTC.

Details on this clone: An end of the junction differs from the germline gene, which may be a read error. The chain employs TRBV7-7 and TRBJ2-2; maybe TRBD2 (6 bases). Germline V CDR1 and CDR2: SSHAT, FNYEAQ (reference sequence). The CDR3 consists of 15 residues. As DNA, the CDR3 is TGTGCTAGCAGCAAGATGACTAGTTCAGCCGGGGAGCTGTTTTTT. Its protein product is CASSKMTSSAGELFF.